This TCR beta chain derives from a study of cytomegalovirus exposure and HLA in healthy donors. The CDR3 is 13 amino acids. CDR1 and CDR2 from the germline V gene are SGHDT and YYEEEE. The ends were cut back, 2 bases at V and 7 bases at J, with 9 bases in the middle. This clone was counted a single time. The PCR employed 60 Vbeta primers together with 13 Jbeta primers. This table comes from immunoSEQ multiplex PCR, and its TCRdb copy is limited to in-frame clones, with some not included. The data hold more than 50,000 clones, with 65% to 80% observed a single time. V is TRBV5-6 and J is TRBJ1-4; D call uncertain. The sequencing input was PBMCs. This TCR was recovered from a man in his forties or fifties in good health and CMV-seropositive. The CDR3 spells CASSLSNGEKLFF. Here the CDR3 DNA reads TGTGCCAGCAGCTTAAGCAATGGTGAAAAACTGTTTTTT.